Given below is one T cell receptor (beta chain) in context. This record comes from a study of blood T cells in healthy people across ages. With a J-beta primer mix and a sample-barcoded 5' primer, a second PCR ran roughly 6 to 11 cycles. The yield of each sample was at least 2.5 million CDR3-containing paired-end reads. MiXCR, applied by TCRdb to the 5' RACE reads, yields one record per CDR3 protein. The table has around 900,000 distinct CDR3 sequences, around 54% seen once; the top ten hold 20% to 25%. Drawn from each donor were ten milliliters of peripheral blood. The CDR3 is 16 amino acids. Unmatched junction bases numbered 11, after V lost 6 bases and J lost 5 bases.

The clonotype comes from a woman in her sixties in good health. J is TRBJ2-1 and V is TRBV12-3 or TRBV12-4, with 9 bases lining up with TRBD2. The sample comprised blood. The CDR3 DNA reads as TGTGCCAGCAGAGGCTGGGGAATAGCGGGAGACAATGAGCAGTTCTTC. Translating it yields CASRGWGIAGDNEQFF.